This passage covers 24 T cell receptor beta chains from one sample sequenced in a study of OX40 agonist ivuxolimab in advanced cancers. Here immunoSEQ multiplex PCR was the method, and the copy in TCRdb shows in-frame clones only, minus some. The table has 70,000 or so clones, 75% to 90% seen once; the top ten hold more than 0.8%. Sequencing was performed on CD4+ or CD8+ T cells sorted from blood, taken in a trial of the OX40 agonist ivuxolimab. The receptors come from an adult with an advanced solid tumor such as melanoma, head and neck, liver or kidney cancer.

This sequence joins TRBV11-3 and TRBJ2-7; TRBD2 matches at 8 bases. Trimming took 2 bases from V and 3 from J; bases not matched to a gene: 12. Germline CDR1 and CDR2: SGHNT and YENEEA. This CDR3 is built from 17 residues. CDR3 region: CASSLSVFGTSDYEQYF. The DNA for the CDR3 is TGTGCCAGCAGCTTATCGGTATTCGGGACTAGTGACTACGAGCAGTACTTC.

CDR3 in amino acids: CASSRGRQDSGANVLTF. The CDR3 nucleotides are TGTGCCAGCAGTCGGGGGAGACAGGACTCTGGGGCCAACGTCCTGACTTTC. The genes are TRBV5-4 and TRBJ2-6; D may correspond to TRBD1 or TRBD2 (6 bases each). V gave up 5 bases and J gave up 0 bases, with 15 bases separating them. This CDR3 is built from 17 residues. Germline V gives CDR1 SGHNT, CDR2 YYREEE (reference sequence). Based on the CDR3 plus reference TRBV5-4 and TRBJ2-6, the full variable domain is ETGVTQSPTHLIKTRGQQVTLRCSSQSGHNTVSWYQQALGQGPQFIFQYYREEENGRGNFPPRFSGLQFPNYSSELNVNALELDDSALYLCASSRGRQDSGANVLTFGAGSRLTVL.

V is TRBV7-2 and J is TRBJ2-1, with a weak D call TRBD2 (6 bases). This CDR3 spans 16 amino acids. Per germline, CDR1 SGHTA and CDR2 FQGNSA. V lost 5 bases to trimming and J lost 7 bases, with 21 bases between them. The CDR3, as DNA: TGTGCCAGCAGCCCCCACCTCCCGGGACTCCTTAATGAGCAGTTCTTC. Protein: CASSPHLPGLLNEQFF.

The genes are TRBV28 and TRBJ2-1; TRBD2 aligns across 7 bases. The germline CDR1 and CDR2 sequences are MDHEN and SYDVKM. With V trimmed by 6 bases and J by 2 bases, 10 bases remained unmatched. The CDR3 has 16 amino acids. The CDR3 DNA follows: TGTGCCAGCAGACCTCCCAGCGCGGGGGCCTACAATGAGCAGTTCTTC. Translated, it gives CASRPPSAGAYNEQFF.

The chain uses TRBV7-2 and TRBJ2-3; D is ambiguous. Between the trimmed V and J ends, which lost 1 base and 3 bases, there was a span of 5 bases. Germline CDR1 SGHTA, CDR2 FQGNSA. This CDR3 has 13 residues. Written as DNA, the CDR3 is TGTGCCAGCAGCTTAGTTCCAACAGATACGCAGTATTTT. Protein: CASSLVPTDTQYF.

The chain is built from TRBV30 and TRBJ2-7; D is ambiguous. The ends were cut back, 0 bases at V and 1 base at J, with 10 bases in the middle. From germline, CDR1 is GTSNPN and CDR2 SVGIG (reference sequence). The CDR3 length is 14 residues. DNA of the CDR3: TGTGCCTGGAGTGTAGTCCTGAGGTCCTACGAGCAGTACTTC. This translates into CAWSVVLRSYEQYF.

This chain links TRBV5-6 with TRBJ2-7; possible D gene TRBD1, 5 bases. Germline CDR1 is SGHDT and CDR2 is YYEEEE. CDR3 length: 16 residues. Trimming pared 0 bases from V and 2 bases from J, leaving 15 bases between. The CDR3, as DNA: TGTGCCAGCAGCTTGGCTTCAGGGCTCGAGCCCTACGAGCAGTACTTC. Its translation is CASSLASGLEPYEQYF.

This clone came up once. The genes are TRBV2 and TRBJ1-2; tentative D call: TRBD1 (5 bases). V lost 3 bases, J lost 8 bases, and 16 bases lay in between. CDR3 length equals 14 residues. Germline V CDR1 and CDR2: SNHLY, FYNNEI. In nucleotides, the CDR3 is TGTGCCAGCAGTGACGAGTTGGGGGGTAGGGGCTACACCTTC. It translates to CASSDELGGRGYTF.

The DNA for the CDR3 is TGTGCCAGCAGCCCCGGGACGAAGCACAATCAGCCCCAGCATTTT. The encoded protein is CASSPGTKHNQPQHF. The rearrangement links TRBV6-5 to TRBJ1-5; tentative D call: TRBD1 (5 bases). From germline, CDR1 is MNHEY and CDR2 SVGAGI. This CDR3 contains 15 residues. Trimming removed 6 bases at V and 3 bases at J, with 15 bases between.

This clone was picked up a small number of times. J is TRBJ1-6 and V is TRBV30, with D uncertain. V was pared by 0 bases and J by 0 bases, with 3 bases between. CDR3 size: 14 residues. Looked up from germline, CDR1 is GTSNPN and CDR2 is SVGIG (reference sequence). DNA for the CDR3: TGTGCCTGGAGTGTTGACTCCTATAATTCACCCCTCCACTTT. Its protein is CAWSVDSYNSPLHF.

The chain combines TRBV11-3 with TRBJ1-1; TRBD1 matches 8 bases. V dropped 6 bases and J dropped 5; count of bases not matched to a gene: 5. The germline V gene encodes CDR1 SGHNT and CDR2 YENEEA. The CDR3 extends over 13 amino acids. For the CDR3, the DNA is TGTGCCAGCAGTTTCAACAGGGGGACTGAAGCTTTCTTT. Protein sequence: CASSFNRGTEAFF.

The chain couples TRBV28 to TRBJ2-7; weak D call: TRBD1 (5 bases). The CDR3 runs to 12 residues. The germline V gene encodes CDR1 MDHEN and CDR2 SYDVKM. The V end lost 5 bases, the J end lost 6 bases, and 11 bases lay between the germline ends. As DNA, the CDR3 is TGTGCCAGCAGTCTAACTACAGGCGAGCAGTACTTC. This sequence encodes CASSLTTGEQYF. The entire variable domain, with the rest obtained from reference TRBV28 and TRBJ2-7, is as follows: DVKVTQSSRYLVKRTGEKVFLECVQDMDHENMFWYRQDPGLGLRLIYFSYDVKMKEKGDIPEGYSVSREKKERFSLILESASTNQTSMYLCASSLTTGEQYFGPGTRLTVT.

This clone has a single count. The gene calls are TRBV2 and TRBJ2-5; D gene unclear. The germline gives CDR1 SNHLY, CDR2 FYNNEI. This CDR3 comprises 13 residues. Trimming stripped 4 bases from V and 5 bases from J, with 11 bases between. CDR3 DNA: TGTGCCAGCAGTGCATATAGAACGGAGACCCAGTACTTC. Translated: CASSAYRTETQYF.

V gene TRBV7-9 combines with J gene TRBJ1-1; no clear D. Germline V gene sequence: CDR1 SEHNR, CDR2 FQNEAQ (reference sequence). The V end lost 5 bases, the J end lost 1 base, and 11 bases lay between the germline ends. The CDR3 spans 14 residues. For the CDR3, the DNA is TGTGCCAGCAGCCCGGGGAGATCGAACACTGAAGCTTTCTTT. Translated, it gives CASSPGRSNTEAFF.

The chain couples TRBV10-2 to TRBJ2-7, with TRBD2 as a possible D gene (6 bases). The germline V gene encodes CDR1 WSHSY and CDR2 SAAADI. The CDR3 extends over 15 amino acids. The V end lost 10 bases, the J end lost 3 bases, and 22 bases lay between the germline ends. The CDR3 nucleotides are TGCGCCACCCGGCGTAATGCCGCGGGGAACTACGAGCAGTACTTC. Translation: CATRRNAAGNYEQYF.

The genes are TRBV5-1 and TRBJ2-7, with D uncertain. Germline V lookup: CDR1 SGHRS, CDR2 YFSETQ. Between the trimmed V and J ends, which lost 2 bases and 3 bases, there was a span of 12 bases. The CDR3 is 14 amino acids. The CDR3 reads CASSFGDNLYEQYF. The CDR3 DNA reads TGCGCCAGCAGCTTCGGCGACAACCTCTACGAGCAGTACTTC.

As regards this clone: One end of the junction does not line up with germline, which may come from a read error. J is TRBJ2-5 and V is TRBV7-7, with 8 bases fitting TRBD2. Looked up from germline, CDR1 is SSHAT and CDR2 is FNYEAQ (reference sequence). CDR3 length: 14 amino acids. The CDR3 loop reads CASSLGLGQETQYF. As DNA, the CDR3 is TGTGCTAGCAGCCTGGGACTAGGGCAAGAGACCCAGTACTTC.

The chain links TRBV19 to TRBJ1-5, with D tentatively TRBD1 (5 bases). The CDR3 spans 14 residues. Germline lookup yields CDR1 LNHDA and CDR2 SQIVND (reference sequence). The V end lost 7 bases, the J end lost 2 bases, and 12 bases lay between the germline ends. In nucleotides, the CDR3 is TGTGCCAGTACAGGGTCTGGGGGCAATCAGCCCCAGCATTTT. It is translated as CASTGSGGNQPQHF.

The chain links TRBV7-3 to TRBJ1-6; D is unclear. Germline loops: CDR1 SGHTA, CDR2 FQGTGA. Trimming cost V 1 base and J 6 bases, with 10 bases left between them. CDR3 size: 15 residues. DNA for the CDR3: TGTGCCAGCAGCTTAAGCGGCAGTGGTAATTCACCCCTCCACTTT. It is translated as CASSLSGSGNSPLHF.

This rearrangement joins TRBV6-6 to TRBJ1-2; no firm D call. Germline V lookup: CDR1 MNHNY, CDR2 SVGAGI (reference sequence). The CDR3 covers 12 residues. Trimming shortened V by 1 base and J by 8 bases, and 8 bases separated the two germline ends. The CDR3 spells CASSYYPTGYTF. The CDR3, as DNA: TGTGCCAGCAGTTACTATCCGACCGGCTACACCTTC.

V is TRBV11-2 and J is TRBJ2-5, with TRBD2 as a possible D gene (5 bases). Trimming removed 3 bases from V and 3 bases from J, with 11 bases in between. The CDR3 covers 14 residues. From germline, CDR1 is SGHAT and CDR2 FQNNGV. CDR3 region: CASSFGLAEETQYF. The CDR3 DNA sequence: TGTGCCAGCAGCTTTGGGCTAGCAGAAGAGACCCAGTACTTC.

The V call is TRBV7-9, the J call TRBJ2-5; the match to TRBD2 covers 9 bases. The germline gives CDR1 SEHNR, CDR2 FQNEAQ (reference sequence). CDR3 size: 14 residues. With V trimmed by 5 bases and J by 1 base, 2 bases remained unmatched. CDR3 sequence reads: CASSARGGQETQYF. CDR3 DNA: TGTGCCAGCAGCGCGCGGGGGGGCCAAGAGACCCAGTACTTC.

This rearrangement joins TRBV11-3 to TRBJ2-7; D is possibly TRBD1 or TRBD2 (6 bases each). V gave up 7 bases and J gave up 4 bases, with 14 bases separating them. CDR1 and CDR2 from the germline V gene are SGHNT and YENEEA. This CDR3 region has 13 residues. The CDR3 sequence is CASKGGGQYEQYF. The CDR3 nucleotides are TGTGCCAGCAAAGGTGGGGGGCAATACGAGCAGTACTTC.

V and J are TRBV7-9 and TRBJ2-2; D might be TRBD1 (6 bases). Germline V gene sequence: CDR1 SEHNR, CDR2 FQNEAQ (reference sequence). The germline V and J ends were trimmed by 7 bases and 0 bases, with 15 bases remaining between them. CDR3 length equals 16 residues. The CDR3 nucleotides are TGTGCCAGCAAAGAGTACGGGACATCGAACACCGGGGAGCTGTTTTTT. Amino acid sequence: CASKEYGTSNTGELFF.